This paragraph reports one T cell receptor (beta chain). Its cognate antigen is unknown. This sample is drawn from a study of siplizumab effects on memory and regulatory T cells. Study-level results: No functional test confirmed suppression by proliferating siplizumab-culture Tregs. Many proliferating CD4+ or CD8+ clones remained unclassified. Roughly 80-96% of them could not be assigned either a naive or a memory phenotype. The average Treg-derived proportion among mappable alloreactive CD4+ clones was 68.8% with siplizumab versus 26.9% in controls.

This CDR3 is 15 amino acids long. Germline assignment: CDR1 LNHDA and CDR2 SQIVND (reference sequence). V dropped 5 bases and J dropped 5; count of bases not matched to a gene: 8. Profiled with immunoSEQ multiplex PCR; TCRdb holds only in-frame clones, not every one. The sample consists of 85,000 or so clones, approximately 95% of them appearing once. This TCR was sampled from a human donor in good health. The V call is TRBV19, the J call TRBJ2-7; 11 positions agree with TRBD1. The sequenced material came from CD8+ T cells sorted from blood. This CDR3 reads CASSLFGTGGNEQYF. The CDR3 DNA reads TGTGCCAGTAGTCTCTTCGGGACAGGGGGTAACGAGCAGTACTTC. Full variable domain (outside the CDR3, taken from reference TRBV19 and TRBJ2-7): DGGITQSPKYLFRKEGQNVTLSCEQNLNHDAMYWYRQDPGQGLRLIYYSQIVNDFQKGDIAEGYSVSREKKESFPLTVTSAQKNPTAFYLCASSLFGTGGNEQYFGPGTRLTVT.